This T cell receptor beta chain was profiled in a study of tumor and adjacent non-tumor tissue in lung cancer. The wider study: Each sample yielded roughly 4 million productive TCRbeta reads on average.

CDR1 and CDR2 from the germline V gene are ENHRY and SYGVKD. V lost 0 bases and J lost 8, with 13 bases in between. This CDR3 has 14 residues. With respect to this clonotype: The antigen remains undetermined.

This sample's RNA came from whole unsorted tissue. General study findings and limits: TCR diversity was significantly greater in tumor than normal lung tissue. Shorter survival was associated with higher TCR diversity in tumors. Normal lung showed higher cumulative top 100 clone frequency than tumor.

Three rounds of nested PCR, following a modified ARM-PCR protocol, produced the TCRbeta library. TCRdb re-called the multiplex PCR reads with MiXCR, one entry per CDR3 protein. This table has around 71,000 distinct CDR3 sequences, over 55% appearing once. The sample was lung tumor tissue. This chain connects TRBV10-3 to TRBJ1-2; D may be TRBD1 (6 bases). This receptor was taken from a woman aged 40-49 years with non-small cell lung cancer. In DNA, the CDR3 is TGTGCCATCAGTGAGTCCCTCACAGGGAGCGGCTACACCTTC. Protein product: CAISESLTGSGYTF.